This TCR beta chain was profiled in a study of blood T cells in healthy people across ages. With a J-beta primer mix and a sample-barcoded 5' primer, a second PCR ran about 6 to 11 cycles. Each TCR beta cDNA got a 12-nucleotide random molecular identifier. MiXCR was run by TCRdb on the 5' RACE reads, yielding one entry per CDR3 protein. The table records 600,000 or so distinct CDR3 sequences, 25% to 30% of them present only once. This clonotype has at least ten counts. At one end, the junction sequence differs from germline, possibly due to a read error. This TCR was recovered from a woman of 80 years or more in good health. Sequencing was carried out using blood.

CDR3 nucleotide sequence: TGTGCCAGCAGGGTAGCGGGGGGGCAGGGTGAGCAGTTCTTC. This codes for CASRVAGGQGEQFF. The chain is built from TRBV10-2 and TRBJ2-1; 11 bases fit TRBD2. Germline lookup yields CDR1 WSHSY and CDR2 SAAADI. This CDR3 is 14 amino acids long.